The next 21 T cell receptor beta chains were all read from a single sample in a study of blood T cell repertoires in COVID-19. Produced via immunoSEQ multiplex PCR; TCRdb's table is partial and in-frame only. The table lists 450,000 to 500,000 clones, approximately 86% of them singletons. The material sequenced was PBMCs or T cells enriched from blood (not recorded which). The source of these receptors is a woman aged 60 to 75 who had recovered from COVID-19.

The chain couples TRBV27 to TRBJ2-1; TRBD1 matches 12 bases. V shed 4 bases and J 5 bases; nucleotides not matched to a gene: 21. From germline, CDR1 is MNHEY and CDR2 SMNVEV (reference sequence). This CDR3 contains 21 residues. CDR3 region: CASSSLLTGTGGRKTDNEQFF. CDR3 nucleotide sequence: TGTGCCAGCAGTTCATTGCTGACCGGGACAGGGGGCCGAAAAACGGACAATGAGCAGTTCTTC.

This clone has just one count. This rearrangement joins TRBV7-2 to TRBJ2-7; 8 bases match TRBD2. The CDR3 spans 15 residues. Per the germline V gene, CDR1 is SGHTA and CDR2 is FQGNSA. J lost 0 bases, V lost 4 bases, and 5 bases had no gene match. The CDR3 DNA sequence: TGTGCCAGCAGCTACCCGGGGGGGCTCTCCTACGAGCAGTACTTC. Protein: CASSYPGGLSYEQYF.

In the case of this clone: The sample holds other DNA sequences that translate to the same CDR3. This chain links TRBV9 with TRBJ1-2; D is unresolved. V lost 3 bases and J 2 bases, leaving 8 bases between the germline ends. This CDR3 has 13 amino acids. Germline V gives CDR1 SGDLS, CDR2 YYNGEE. The CDR3 coding sequence is TGTGCCAGCAGCGCATCAGTCAACTATGGCTACACCTTC. Translating it yields CASSASVNYGYTF.

V and J are TRBV18 and TRBJ1-2, with 7 nucleotides matching TRBD1. The CDR3 has 14 amino acids. Germline V gene sequence: CDR1 KGHSH, CDR2 LQKENI. V was clipped by 4 bases and J by 3 bases; unmatched bases: 5. CDR3 DNA: TGTGCCAGCTCACACCAGGGGGAGGACTATGGCTACACCTTC. The encoded protein is CASSHQGEDYGYTF. The whole variable domain, remainder taken from reference TRBV18 and TRBJ1-2, is NAGVMQNPRHLVRRRGQEARLRCSPMKGHSHVYWYRQLPEEGLKFMVYLQKENIIDESGMPKERFSAEFPKEGPSILRIQQVVRGDSAAYFCASSHQGEDYGYTFGSGTRLTVV.

The CDR3 coding sequence is TGCGCCAGCCGATCCGGGACAGGGGGTCCATATCGCAATCAGCCCCAGCATTTT. Translation gives CASRSGTGGPYRNQPQHF. The chain combines TRBV10-2 with TRBJ1-5; 11 nucleotides align to TRBD1. The junction had 14 bases not matched to a gene; V was cut back by 8 bases and J by 2 bases. This CDR3 region has 18 residues. Germline V gives CDR1 WSHSY, CDR2 SAAADI.

J is TRBJ2-4 and V is TRBV19, with D tentatively TRBD2 (6 bases). The CDR3 has 14 residues. The germline V gene has CDR1 LNHDA and CDR2 SQIVND (reference sequence). Trimming cost V 0 bases and J 9 bases, with 12 bases left between them. CDR3 DNA sequence: TGTGCCAGTAGTATAGAGGAGGGAATCGGCATTCAGTACTTC. It translates to CASSIEEGIGIQYF.

In this sample, this clone turned up once. This chain uses TRBV25-1 with TRBJ1-2, with D possibly TRBD1 on 5 matching bases. Between the trimmed V and J ends, which lost 3 bases and 3 bases, there was a span of 8 bases. This CDR3 comprises 13 residues. Germline CDR1 is MGHDK and CDR2 is SYGVNS. The CDR3 sequence: CASSDWGDYGYTF. The DNA of the CDR3 is TGTGCCAGCAGTGATTGGGGCGACTATGGCTACACCTTC.

This chain connects TRBV7-9 to TRBJ2-7; D is possibly TRBD2 (5 bases). The germline CDR1 and CDR2 sequences are SEHNR and FQNEAQ (reference sequence). The CDR3 runs to 14 residues. V shed 5 bases and J shed 6 bases, with 17 bases lying between them. This chain's CDR3 is CASSPGLALGEQYF. DNA of the CDR3: TGTGCCAGCAGCCCAGGTCTAGCTCTCGGCGAGCAGTACTTC.

The V and J genes are TRBV15 and TRBJ1-4; no clear D. Trimming took off 9 bases at V and 5 bases at J, with 13 bases between the two ends. CDR1 and CDR2 from the germline V gene are LNHNV and YYDKDF (reference sequence). The CDR3 runs to 13 residues. CDR3 nucleotide sequence: TGTGCCACGATGAGACACCAGAATGAAAAACTGTTTTTT. Its protein is CATMRHQNEKLFF.

V and J are TRBV30 and TRBJ2-3; a weak D match, TRBD2 (6 bases). Trimming cost V 0 bases and J 8 bases, with 12 bases left between them. This CDR3 contains 13 residues. Per germline, CDR1 GTSNPN and CDR2 SVGIG (reference sequence). The CDR3 spells CAWSVPGAGTQYF. CDR3 sequence (DNA): TGTGCCTGGAGTGTACCGGGAGCAGGTACGCAGTATTTT.

V gene TRBV5-4 combines with J gene TRBJ2-7; 7 bases are a match to TRBD1. J was trimmed by 0 bases and V by 5 bases; bases with no gene match: 5. The CDR3 sequence is 14 residues long. Germline assignment: CDR1 SGHNT and CDR2 YYREEE (reference sequence). The CDR3, as DNA: TGTGCCAGCAGTGGGACAGTCCCCTCCTACGAGCAGTACTTC. Translation: CASSGTVPSYEQYF.

The chain links TRBV6-5 to TRBJ2-1, with 7 nucleotides matching TRBD1. CDR3 length: 15 residues. The germline V gene has CDR1 MNHEY and CDR2 SVGAGI. J gave up 6 bases and V 7 bases, and 12 bases lay outside the gene matches. CDR3 DNA: TGTGCCAGCAAGAAAACTCAGGGGGAGAGCAATGAGCAGTTCTTC. It translates to CASKKTQGESNEQFF.

This clone was seen just once. The rearrangement joins TRBV6-4 to TRBJ1-4; weak D call: TRBD1 (6 bases). This CDR3 comprises 15 residues. V dropped 5 bases and J dropped 8 bases, with 18 bases sitting between them. CDR1 and CDR2 (germline): MRHNA, SNTAGT. CDR3 sequence (DNA): TGTGCCAGCAGTCCTTCAGGGGCGGTGGGAGAAAAACTGTTTTTT. This translates into CASSPSGAVGEKLFF.

The CDR3 region has the DNA TGTGCCAGCAGAACAGGGGGCGCGAGAACTGAAGCTTTCTTT. Its protein product is CASRTGGARTEAFF. The J gene is TRBJ1-1, the V gene TRBV6-5; 9 bases align to TRBD1. After removal of 6 bases from V and 5 bases from J, the junction contained 7 bases not matched to a gene. Germline lookup yields CDR1 MNHEY and CDR2 SVGAGI. The CDR3 has 14 residues.

The chain employs TRBV4-1 and TRBJ2-5; 8 positions match TRBD2. Trimming at V came to 1 base and at J to 2 bases, leaving 6 bases not matched to a gene. Germline CDR1 MGHRA, CDR2 YSYEKL. The CDR3 has 16 residues. This CDR3 reads CASSQALRGGQETQYF. The CDR3 DNA is TGCGCCAGCAGCCAAGCTCTTCGGGGGGGACAAGAGACCCAGTACTTC.

The chain employs TRBV15 and TRBJ2-7; 7 positions agree with TRBD2. Germline V lookup: CDR1 LNHNV, CDR2 YYDKDF (reference sequence). The J segment lost 6 bases and the V segment lost 1 base, leaving 6 bases of the junction unmatched. CDR3 length: 14 amino acids. The chain's CDR3 is CATSRVGLGSEQYV. In nucleotides, the CDR3 is TGTGCCACCAGCAGAGTCGGACTAGGCTCCGAGCAGTACGTC.

This rearrangement joins TRBV11-2 to TRBJ2-5, with 10 positions matching TRBD1. The CDR3 is 16 amino acids. CDR1 and CDR2 (germline): SGHAT, FQNNGV. With 1 base clipped from V and 1 base from J, the junction kept 3 bases outside the gene matches. This chain's CDR3 is CASSLGGQGSQETQYF. In DNA, the CDR3 is TGTGCCAGCAGCTTAGGGGGACAGGGGTCCCAAGAGACCCAGTACTTC. The variable domain in full, completed from reference TRBV11-2 and TRBJ2-5, reads EAGVAQSPRYKIIEKRQSVAFWCNPISGHATLYWYQQILGQGPKLLIQFQNNGVVDDSQLPKDRFSAERLKGVDSTLKIQPAKLEDSAVYLCASSLGGQGSQETQYFGPGTRLLVL.

The chain is built from TRBV6-4 and TRBJ2-2; TRBD2 matches 11 bases. CDR3 length equals 16 residues. Germline lookup yields CDR1 MRHNA and CDR2 SNTAGT. This CDR3 reads CAHQLAGGLNTGELFF. In nucleotides, the CDR3 is TGTGCTCACCAGCTAGCGGGGGGTCTGAACACCGGGGAGCTGTTTTTT.

The chain is built from TRBV6-1 and TRBJ1-2, with D possibly being TRBD1 (6 bases). The V gene lost 2 bases and the J gene lost 6 bases, with 10 bases spanning the gap. This CDR3 comprises 13 residues. Per the germline V gene, CDR1 is MNHNS and CDR2 is SASEGT. CDR3 protein: CASSERQVDGYTF. As DNA, the CDR3 is TGTGCCAGCAGTGAAAGACAGGTTGATGGCTACACCTTC.

This rearrangement joins TRBV5-1 to TRBJ1-1; 9 nucleotides line up with TRBD1. The CDR3 is 15 amino acids. Germline trimming cut 2 bases from V and 5 bases from J; bases unmatched to any gene: 7. The germline V gene encodes CDR1 SGHRS and CDR2 YFSETQ. CDR3 amino acids: CASSLNGQGRTEAFF. CDR3 DNA sequence: TGCGCCAGCAGCTTAAATGGACAGGGGCGGACTGAAGCTTTCTTT.

The J gene is TRBJ2-3, the V gene TRBV5-1; 11 bases align to TRBD1. The CDR3 sequence is 16 residues long. The germline V gene has CDR1 SGHRS and CDR2 YFSETQ. V lost 4 bases and J lost 4; bases outside the gene matches: 8. In nucleotides, the CDR3 is TGCGCCAGCAGCCAGGGACAGGGGGAAGGTGCAGATACGCAGTATTTT. Amino acids: CASSQGQGEGADTQYF.